These 22 T cell receptor beta chains originate from one sample sequenced in a study of cytomegalovirus exposure and HLA in healthy donors. Researchers ran the PCR with 60 Vbeta and 13 Jbeta primers. Profiled with immunoSEQ multiplex PCR; TCRdb holds only in-frame clones, not every one. The table has around 160,000 clones, 75% to 80% seen once; the top ten hold roughly 13%. The sequenced sample was PBMCs. The receptors originated from a man in his fifties or sixties in good health and CMV-seropositive.

The V gene is TRBV29-1, the J gene TRBJ1-1; D gene ambiguous. This CDR3 region has 12 residues. V lost 4 bases, J lost 4 bases, and 10 bases lay in between. Germline CDR1 and CDR2: SQVTM and ANQGSEA. The CDR3 nucleotides read TGCAGCGTTGGGGAGCGGGGCACTGAAGCTTTCTTT. This codes for CSVGERGTEAFF.

This chain joins TRBV29-1 and TRBJ1-1; a possible D gene is TRBD1 (6 bases). The CDR3 runs to 19 residues. The ends were cut back, 7 bases at V and 1 base at J, with 31 bases in the middle. From germline, CDR1 is SQVTM and CDR2 ANQGSEA. CDR3 in amino acids: CSALYLRGGLGSGNTEAFF. CDR3 DNA: TGCAGCGCTCTTTACCTTAGGGGGGGGCTGGGGTCAGGGAACACTGAAGCTTTCTTT.

V usage is TRBV6-5 and J usage is TRBJ1-6; D is unresolved. Germline CDR1 is MNHEY and CDR2 is SVGAGI. V gave up 7 bases and J gave up 4 bases, with 14 bases separating them. The CDR3 is made up of 15 amino acids. The CDR3 here is CASTGPDLYNSPLHF. CDR3 in DNA: TGTGCCAGCACAGGCCCTGATCTTTATAATTCACCCCTCCACTTT.

This chain connects TRBV28 to TRBJ2-7; D unclear. Germline CDR1 is MDHEN and CDR2 is SYDVKM. Deletions cut 3 bases from V and 0 bases from J, with 9 bases between. The CDR3 runs to 14 residues. CDR3 nucleotide sequence: TGTGCCAGCAGTTTCTGGCCCTCCTCCTACGAGCAGTACTTC. Its translation: CASSFWPSSYEQYF.

This chain uses TRBV19 with TRBJ1-1; 8 bases are shared with TRBD1. This CDR3 is built from 15 residues. V trimming: 6 bases; J trimming: 6 bases; junction bases outside the gene matches: 12. CDR1 is LNHDA and CDR2 is SQIVND in the germline V gene (reference sequence). CDR3 amino acids: CASRGRSSGGPEAFF. CDR3 sequence (DNA): TGTGCCAGTAGGGGGCGCTCTTCAGGGGGCCCTGAAGCTTTCTTT.

This clone was seen only a few times. The rearrangement joins TRBV28 to TRBJ1-2; no firm D call. V was trimmed by 3 bases and J by 8 bases, leaving 13 bases between them. Germline V CDR1 and CDR2: MDHEN, SYDVKM. The CDR3 consists of 13 residues. The CDR3 sequence: CASSFEGPRGYTF. CDR3 coding DNA: TGTGCCAGCAGTTTTGAGGGCCCGCGCGGCTACACCTTC.

The chain has TRBV28 and TRBJ1-1, with 8 bases lining up with TRBD1. Per germline, CDR1 MDHEN and CDR2 SYDVKM. The V segment lost 5 bases and the J segment 5 bases; nucleotides outside the gene matches: 10. The CDR3 totals 15 residues. CDR3 in DNA: TGTGCCAGCAGTCCCTGGACAGGGTTTATTACTGAAGCTTTCTTT. Translated, it gives CASSPWTGFITEAFF.

The chain recombines TRBV6-5 with TRBJ1-2, with 9 bases aligning to TRBD1. V trimming: 5 bases; J trimming: 6 bases; junction bases outside the gene matches: 4. Per germline, CDR1 MNHEY and CDR2 SVGAGI. The CDR3 sequence is 13 residues long. The CDR3 loop reads CASSGWDRDGYTF. The DNA for the CDR3 is TGTGCCAGCAGTGGCTGGGACAGGGATGGCTACACCTTC.

The rearrangement links TRBV5-8 to TRBJ2-1; TRBD2 matches 14 bases. The CDR3 length is 19 residues. V was clipped by 0 bases and J by 5 bases; unmatched bases: 10. Germline-derived CDR1 and CDR2 are SGHTS and YDEGEE. CDR3 bases: TGTGCCAGCAGCTTGGCCCGGACTAGCGGGGGGTTTACCCACAATGAGCAGTTCTTC. Translated, it gives CASSLARTSGGFTHNEQFF.

The chain combines TRBV28 with TRBJ2-3; D perhaps matches TRBD2 (6 bases). Germline V gene data show CDR1 as MDHEN and CDR2 as SYDVKM. This CDR3 region has 12 residues. V was trimmed by 3 bases and J by 8 bases, leaving 9 bases between them. Written as DNA, the CDR3 is TGTGCCAGCAGTTTTAGGGGAGGTACGCAGTATTTT. Translating it yields CASSFRGGTQYF.

This clone has only a few counts. The J gene is TRBJ1-6, the V gene TRBV25-1, with 7 bases fitting TRBD1. This CDR3 has 14 residues. Trimming cost V 6 bases and J 10 bases; bases outside gene matches: 9. The V gene's germline CDR1 is MGHDK and CDR2 SYGVNS. The CDR3 sequence is CASRPRDSSSPLHF. The CDR3 coding sequence is TGTGCCAGCAGGCCCCGGGACAGCAGCTCACCCCTCCACTTT.

The rearrangement joins TRBV14 to TRBJ2-3; TRBD2 matches at 8 bases. V was pared by 3 bases and J by 8 bases, with 13 bases of the junction left unmatched. Germline-derived CDR1 and CDR2 are SGHDN and FVKESK. There are 16 residues in the CDR3. The CDR3 sequence is CASSQRTGLGPLTQYF. CDR3 nucleotide sequence: TGTGCCAGCAGCCAGCGAACGGGACTAGGGCCCCTTACGCAGTATTTT.

This clone occurred once. The chain employs TRBV2 and TRBJ1-2; D may be TRBD1 (5 bases). The V gene lost 2 bases and the J gene lost 13 bases, with 20 bases spanning the gap. This CDR3 is built from 14 residues. Germline values: CDR1 SNHLY, CDR2 FYNNEI. CDR3: CASSELAQGRAATF. The DNA of the CDR3 is TGTGCCAGCAGTGAATTAGCCCAGGGCCGAGCTGCCACCTTC.

This chain connects TRBV6-6 to TRBJ1-3; 8 nucleotides align to TRBD1. CDR3 length: 16 amino acids. Trimming removed 5 bases from V and 0 bases from J; junction bases left unmatched: 6. Germline CDR1 reads MNHNY; CDR2 reads SVGAGI (reference sequence). As DNA, the CDR3 is TGTGCCAGCAGTACGACAGGGGACATCTCTGGAAACACCATATATTTT. It encodes CASSTTGDISGNTIYF.

This rearrangement joins TRBV5-8 to TRBJ2-1; 7 positions agree with TRBD1. CDR3 size: 12 residues. The ends lost 4 bases at V and 10 bases at J; junction bases unmatched: 5. Germline V gives CDR1 SGHTS, CDR2 YDEGEE. The CDR3 spells CASSRQGYEQFF. The CDR3, as DNA: TGTGCCAGCAGCCGACAGGGATACGAGCAGTTCTTC.

CDR3 sequence reads: CASSERSFTDTQYF. Here the CDR3 DNA reads TGTGCCAGCAGTGAGAGAAGTTTCACAGATACGCAGTATTTT. The chain combines TRBV6-4 with TRBJ2-3, with no clear D. The CDR3 length is 14 residues. Trimming took off 3 bases at V and 2 bases at J, with 9 bases between the two ends. Germline V gene sequence: CDR1 MRHNA, CDR2 SNTAGT.

The chain recombines TRBV27 with TRBJ2-1, with a possible D match to TRBD2 (5 bases). The CDR3 consists of 13 residues. The V end lost 1 base, the J end lost 9 bases, and 10 bases lay between the germline ends. Germline V gives CDR1 MNHEY, CDR2 SMNVEV (reference sequence). CDR3 coding DNA: TGTGCCAGCAGTTTATATCCGGGGTCTGAGCAGTTCTTC. It specifies CASSLYPGSEQFF.

The CDR3, as DNA: TGTGCCTGGAGGACAGGGGCGGGTCAGCCCCAGCATTTT. Residues: CAWRTGAGQPQHF. The V gene is TRBV30, the J gene TRBJ1-5, with TRBD1 matching over 8 bases. The V and J ends lost 3 bases and 6 bases, in that order; junction bases with no gene match: 4. The CDR3 loop spans 13 amino acids. Germline values: CDR1 GTSNPN, CDR2 SVGIG (reference sequence).

This clone appeared a few times. V gene TRBV28 combines with J gene TRBJ1-6; 8 bases align to TRBD1. The CDR3 spans 14 residues. With V trimmed by 6 bases and J by 11 bases, 9 bases remained unmatched. CDR1 and CDR2 (germline): MDHEN, SYDVKM. This CDR3 reads CASRPGTGFTPLHF. The DNA for the CDR3 is TGTGCCAGCAGGCCTGGGACAGGCTTTACACCCCTCCACTTT.

The rearrangement joins TRBV11-1 to TRBJ2-3; 14 bases agree with TRBD2. CDR1 SGHAT and CDR2 FQDESV come from the germline V gene (reference sequence). This CDR3 has 15 residues. V trimming: 4 bases; J trimming: 6 bases; junction bases outside the gene matches: 3. The CDR3 bases are TGTGCCAGCAGCTCGGGACTAGCGGGGGCCGATACGCAGTATTTT. Its protein product is CASSSGLAGADTQYF.

The gene calls are TRBV6-5 and TRBJ1-1, with 7 bases aligning to TRBD1. CDR3 length equals 15 residues. In germline, CDR1 is MNHEY, CDR2 SVGAGI. J gave up 1 base and V 6 bases, and 8 bases lay outside the gene matches. CDR3 coding DNA: TGTGCCAGCAGCGACCTAGGACAGGCGAACACTGAAGCTTTCTTT. This translates into CASSDLGQANTEAFF.

The count of this clone is one. The chain has TRBV9 and TRBJ1-6; D is perhaps TRBD1 (5 bases). CDR1 SGDLS and CDR2 YYNGEE come from the germline V gene. The CDR3 is 15 residues long. V was pared by 0 bases and J by 6 bases, with 10 bases between. The CDR3 sequence is CASSVGGTSNSPLHF. The CDR3 nucleotides read TGTGCCAGCAGCGTAGGAGGGACTAGTAATTCACCCCTCCACTTT.